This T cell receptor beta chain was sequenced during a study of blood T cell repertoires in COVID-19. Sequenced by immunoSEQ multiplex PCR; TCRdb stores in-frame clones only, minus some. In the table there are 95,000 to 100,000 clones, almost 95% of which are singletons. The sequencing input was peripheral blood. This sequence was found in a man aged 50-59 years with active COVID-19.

The CDR3, as DNA: TGTGCCAGCAGTCACCTTCGTGGGGAGCTAAATGAAAAACTGTTTTTT. Protein product: CASSHLRGELNEKLFF. V is TRBV6-6 and J is TRBJ1-4; no definite D call. Per germline, CDR1 MNHNY and CDR2 SVGAGI (reference sequence). This CDR3 is 16 amino acids long. V was shortened by 5 bases and J by 5 bases, with 18 bases between the two germline ends.